This TCR beta chain was documented in a study of T cell responses to AZD1222 COVID-19 vaccine. Germline V gene data show CDR1 as MNHEY and CDR2 as SMNVEV (reference sequence). The CDR3 extends over 14 amino acids. The V end lost 6 bases, the J end lost 8 bases, and 17 bases lay between the germline ends. Clones were sequenced by immunoSEQ multiplex PCR, and TCRdb holds only the in-frame ones, with some missing. The sample has about 90,000 clones, roughly 85% seen once. The specimen comprised peripheral blood, sampled 28 days after the second AZD1222 dose. The V call is TRBV27, the J call TRBJ2-1, with unresolved D. This sequence originates from an adult who received the AZD1222 COVID-19 vaccine. In DNA, the CDR3 is TGTGCCAGCAGCTCCCGTATCCCTGGGGATGAGCAGTTCTTC. Translating gives CASSSRIPGDEQFF.